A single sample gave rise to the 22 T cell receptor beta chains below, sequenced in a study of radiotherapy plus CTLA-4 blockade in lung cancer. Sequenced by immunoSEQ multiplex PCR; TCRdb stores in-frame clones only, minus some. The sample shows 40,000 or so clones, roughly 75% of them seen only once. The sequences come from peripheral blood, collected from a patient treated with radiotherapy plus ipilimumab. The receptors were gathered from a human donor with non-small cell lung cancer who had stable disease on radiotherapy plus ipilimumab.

In DNA form, the CDR3 reads TGTGCCAGCAGCAGAGGGGGAAATGAAAAACTGTTTTTT. Translated: CASSRGGNEKLFF. The chain has TRBV7-2 and TRBJ1-4; D perhaps matches TRBD1 (6 bases). The CDR3 loop spans 13 amino acids. Germline lookup yields CDR1 SGHTA and CDR2 FQGNSA. V shed 5 bases and J shed 5 bases, with 9 bases lying between them.

The CDR3 region is CASSQDEGLLTNEKLFF. CDR3 in DNA: TGCGCCAGCAGCCAAGACGAGGGTTTGTTAACTAATGAAAAACTGTTTTTT. The rearrangement joins TRBV4-1 to TRBJ1-4; unclear D gene. Trimming shortened V by 0 bases and J by 1 base, and 12 bases separated the two germline ends. CDR1 and CDR2 (germline): MGHRA, YSYEKL. This CDR3 contains 17 residues.

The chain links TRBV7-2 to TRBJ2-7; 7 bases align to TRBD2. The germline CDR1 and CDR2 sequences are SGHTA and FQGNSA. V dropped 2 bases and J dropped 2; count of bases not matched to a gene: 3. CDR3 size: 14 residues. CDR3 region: CASSLRAGTYEQYF. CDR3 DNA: TGTGCCAGCAGCTTAAGAGCGGGGACCTACGAGCAGTACTTC.

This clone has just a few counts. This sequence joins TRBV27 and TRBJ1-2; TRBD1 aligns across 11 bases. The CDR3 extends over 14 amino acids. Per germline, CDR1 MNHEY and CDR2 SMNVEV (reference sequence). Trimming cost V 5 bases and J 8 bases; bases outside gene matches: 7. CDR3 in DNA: TGTGCCAGCAGTCCCGGGACAGGGGGTTTCGGCTACACCTTC. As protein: CASSPGTGGFGYTF.

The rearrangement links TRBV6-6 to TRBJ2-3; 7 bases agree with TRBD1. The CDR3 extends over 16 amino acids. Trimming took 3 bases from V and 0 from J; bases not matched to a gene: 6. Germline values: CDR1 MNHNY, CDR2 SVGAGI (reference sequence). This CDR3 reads CASSYVRGSSTDTQYF. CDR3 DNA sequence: TGTGCCAGCAGTTATGTCAGGGGGAGTAGCACAGATACGCAGTATTTT.

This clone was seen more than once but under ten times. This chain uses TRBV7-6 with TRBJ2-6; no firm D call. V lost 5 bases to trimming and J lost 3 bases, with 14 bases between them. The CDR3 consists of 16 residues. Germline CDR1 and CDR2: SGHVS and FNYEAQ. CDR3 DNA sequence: TGTGCCAGCAGCCCTCTAGGTCCTTTTGGGGCCAACGTCCTGACTTTC. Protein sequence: CASSPLGPFGANVLTF.

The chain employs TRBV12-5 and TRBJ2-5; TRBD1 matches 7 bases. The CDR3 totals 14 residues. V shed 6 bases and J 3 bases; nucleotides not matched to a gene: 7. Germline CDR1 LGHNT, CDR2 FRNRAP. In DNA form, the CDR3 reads TGTGCTAGTGGAAATGGACAGGCAAAAGAGACCCAGTACTTC. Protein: CASGNGQAKETQYF.

The CDR3 spells CASSPRDRATEGYTF. CDR3 nucleotides: TGTGCCAGCAGTCCCCGGGACAGGGCCACTGAGGGCTACACCTTC. The rearrangement uses TRBV27 and TRBJ1-2, with 9 bases that match TRBD1. With V trimmed by 5 bases and J by 8 bases, 12 bases remained unmatched. CDR1 MNHEY and CDR2 SMNVEV come from the germline V gene (reference sequence). This CDR3 contains 15 residues.

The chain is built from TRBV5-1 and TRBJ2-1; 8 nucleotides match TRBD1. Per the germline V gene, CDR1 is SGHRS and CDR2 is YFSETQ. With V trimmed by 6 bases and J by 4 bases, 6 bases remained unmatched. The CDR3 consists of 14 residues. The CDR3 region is CASNVGQEYNEQFF. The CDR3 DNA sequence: TGCGCCAGCAATGTGGGACAGGAGTACAATGAGCAGTTCTTC.

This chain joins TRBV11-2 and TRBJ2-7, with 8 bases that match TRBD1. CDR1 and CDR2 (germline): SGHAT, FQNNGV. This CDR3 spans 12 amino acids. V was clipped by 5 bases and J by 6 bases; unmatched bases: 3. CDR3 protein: CASSTTGGEQYF. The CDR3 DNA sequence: TGTGCCAGCAGCACTACAGGGGGCGAGCAGTACTTC.

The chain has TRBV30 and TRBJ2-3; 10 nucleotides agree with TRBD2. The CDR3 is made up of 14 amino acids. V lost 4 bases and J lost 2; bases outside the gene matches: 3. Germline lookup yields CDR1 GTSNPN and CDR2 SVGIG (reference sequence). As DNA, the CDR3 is TGTGCCTGGACTAGCGGGGGACTCACAGATACGCAGTATTTT. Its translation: CAWTSGGLTDTQYF.

CDR3 in amino acids: CSVLPGGYEQYF. The CDR3 bases are TGCAGCGTTCTGCCAGGGGGCTACGAGCAGTACTTC. The chain is built from TRBV29-1 and TRBJ2-7; 7 bases match TRBD1. J was trimmed by 3 bases and V by 5 bases; bases with no gene match: 4. CDR1 is SQVTM and CDR2 is ANQGSEA in the germline V gene. The CDR3 is made up of 12 amino acids.

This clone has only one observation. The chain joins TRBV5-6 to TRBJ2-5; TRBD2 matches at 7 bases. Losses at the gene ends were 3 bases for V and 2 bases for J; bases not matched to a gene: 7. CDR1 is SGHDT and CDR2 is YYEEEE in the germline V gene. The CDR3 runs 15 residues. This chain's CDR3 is CASSSGRVGQETQYF. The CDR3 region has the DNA TGTGCCAGCAGCTCGGGGAGGGTAGGTCAAGAGACCCAGTACTTC.

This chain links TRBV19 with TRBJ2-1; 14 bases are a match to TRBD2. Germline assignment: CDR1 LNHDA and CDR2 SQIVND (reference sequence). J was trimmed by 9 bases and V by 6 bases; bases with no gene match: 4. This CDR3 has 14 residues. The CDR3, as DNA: TGTGCCAGTAGGACTAGCGGGGGGGCCATTGAGCAGTTCTTC. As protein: CASRTSGGAIEQFF.

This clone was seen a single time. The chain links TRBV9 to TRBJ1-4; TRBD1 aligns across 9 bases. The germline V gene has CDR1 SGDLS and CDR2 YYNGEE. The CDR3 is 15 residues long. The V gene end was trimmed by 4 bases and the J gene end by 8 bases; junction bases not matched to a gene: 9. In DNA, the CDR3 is TGTGCCAGCAGCCACCGGACAGGGGCGGGGGAAAAACTGTTTTTT. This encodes CASSHRTGAGEKLFF.

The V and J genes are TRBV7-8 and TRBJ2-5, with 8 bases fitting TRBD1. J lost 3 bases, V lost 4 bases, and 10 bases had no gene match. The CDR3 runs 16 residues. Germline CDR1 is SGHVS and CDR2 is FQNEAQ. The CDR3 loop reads CASSSGMTGEKETQYF. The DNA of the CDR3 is TGTGCCAGCAGCTCAGGAATGACAGGGGAGAAAGAGACCCAGTACTTC.

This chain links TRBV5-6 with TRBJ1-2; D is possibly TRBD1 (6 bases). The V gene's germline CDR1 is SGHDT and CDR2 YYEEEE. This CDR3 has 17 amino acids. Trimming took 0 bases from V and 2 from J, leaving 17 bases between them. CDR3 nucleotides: TGTGCCAGCAGCTTGGGAAGTCGACAGGTCTTCAACTATGGCTACACCTTC. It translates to CASSLGSRQVFNYGYTF.

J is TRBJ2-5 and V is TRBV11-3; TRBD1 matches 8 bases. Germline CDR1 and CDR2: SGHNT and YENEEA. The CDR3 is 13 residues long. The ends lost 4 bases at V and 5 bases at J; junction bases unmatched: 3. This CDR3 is CASSSRGQETQYF. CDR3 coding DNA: TGTGCCAGCAGCTCCAGGGGGCAGGAGACCCAGTACTTC.

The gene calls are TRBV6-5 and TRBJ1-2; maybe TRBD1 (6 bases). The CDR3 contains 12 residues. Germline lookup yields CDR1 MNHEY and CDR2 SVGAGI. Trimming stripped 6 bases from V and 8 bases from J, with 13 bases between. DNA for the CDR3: TGTGCCAGCAGCAACAGGGACCGCGGCTACACCTTC. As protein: CASSNRDRGYTF.

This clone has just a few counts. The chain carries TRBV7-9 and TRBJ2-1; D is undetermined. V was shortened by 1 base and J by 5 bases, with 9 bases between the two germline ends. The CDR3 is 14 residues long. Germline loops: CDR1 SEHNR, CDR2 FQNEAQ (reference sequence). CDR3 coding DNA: TGTGCCAGCAGCTTAGACGGTGGGCACAATGAGCAGTTCTTC. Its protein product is CASSLDGGHNEQFF. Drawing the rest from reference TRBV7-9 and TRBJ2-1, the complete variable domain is DTGVSQNPRHKITKRGQNVTFRCDPISEHNRLYWYRQTLGQGPEFLTYFQNEAQLEKSRLLSDRFSAERPKGSFSTLEIQRTEQGDSAMYLCASSLDGGHNEQFFGPGTRLTVL.

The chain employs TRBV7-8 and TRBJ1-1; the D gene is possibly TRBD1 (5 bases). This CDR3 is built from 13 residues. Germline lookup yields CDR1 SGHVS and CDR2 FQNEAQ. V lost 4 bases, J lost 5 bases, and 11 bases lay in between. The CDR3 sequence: CASSSSRATEAFF. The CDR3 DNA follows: TGTGCCAGCAGCTCCAGCAGGGCTACTGAAGCTTTCTTT.

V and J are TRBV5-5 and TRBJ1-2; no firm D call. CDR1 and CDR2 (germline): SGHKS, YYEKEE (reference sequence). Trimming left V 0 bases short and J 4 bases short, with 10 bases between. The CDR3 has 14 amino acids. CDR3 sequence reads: CASSLEQAGYGYTF. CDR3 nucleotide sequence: TGTGCCAGCAGCTTGGAACAAGCAGGCTATGGCTACACCTTC.